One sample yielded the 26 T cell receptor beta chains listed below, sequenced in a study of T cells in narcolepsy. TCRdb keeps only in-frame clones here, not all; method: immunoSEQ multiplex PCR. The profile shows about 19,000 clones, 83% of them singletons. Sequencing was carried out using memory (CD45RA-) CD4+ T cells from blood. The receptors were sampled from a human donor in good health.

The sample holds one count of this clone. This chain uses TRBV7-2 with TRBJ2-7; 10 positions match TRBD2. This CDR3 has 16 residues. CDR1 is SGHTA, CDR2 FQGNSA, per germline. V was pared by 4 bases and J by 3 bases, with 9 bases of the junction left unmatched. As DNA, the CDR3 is TGTGCCAGCAGCTCCACCCGGGCTAGCGGGAGCTACGAGCAGTACTTC. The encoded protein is CASSSTRASGSYEQYF.

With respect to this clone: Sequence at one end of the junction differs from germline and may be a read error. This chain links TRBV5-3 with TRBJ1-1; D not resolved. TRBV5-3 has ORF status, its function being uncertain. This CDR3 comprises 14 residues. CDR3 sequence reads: CASSLGLRNTEAFF. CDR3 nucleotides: TGTGCCAGCAGCTTGGGTCTGAGGAACACTGAAGCTTTCTTT.

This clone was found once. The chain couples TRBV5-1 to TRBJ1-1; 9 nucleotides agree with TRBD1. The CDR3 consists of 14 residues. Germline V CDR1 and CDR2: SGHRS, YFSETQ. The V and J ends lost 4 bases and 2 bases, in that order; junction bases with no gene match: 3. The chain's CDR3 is CASSAQGANTEAFF. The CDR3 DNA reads TGCGCCAGCAGCGCACAGGGGGCTAACACTGAAGCTTTCTTT.

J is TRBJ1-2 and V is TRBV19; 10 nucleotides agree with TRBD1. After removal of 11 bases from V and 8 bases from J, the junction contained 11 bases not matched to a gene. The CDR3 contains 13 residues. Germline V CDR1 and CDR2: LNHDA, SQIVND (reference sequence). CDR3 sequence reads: CAAARDRGKGYTF. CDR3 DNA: TGTGCCGCGGCCCGGGACAGGGGTAAAGGCTACACCTTC. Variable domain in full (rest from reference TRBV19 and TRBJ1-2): DGGITQSPKYLFRKEGQNVTLSCEQNLNHDAMYWYRQDPGQGLRLIYYSQIVNDFQKGDIAEGYSVSREKKESFPLTVTSAQKNPTAFYLCAAARDRGKGYTFGSGTRLTVV.

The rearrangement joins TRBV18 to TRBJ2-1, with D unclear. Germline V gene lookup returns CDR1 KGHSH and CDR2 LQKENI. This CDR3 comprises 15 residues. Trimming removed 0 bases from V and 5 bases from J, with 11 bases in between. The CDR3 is CASSPPSSAHNEQFF. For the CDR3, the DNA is TGTGCCAGCTCACCACCTTCGAGCGCCCACAATGAGCAGTTCTTC. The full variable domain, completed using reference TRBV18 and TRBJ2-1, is NAGVMQNPRHLVRRRGQEARLRCSPMKGHSHVYWYRQLPEEGLKFMVYLQKENIIDESGMPKERFSAEFPKEGPSILRIQQVVRGDSAAYFCASSPPSSAHNEQFFGPGTRLTVL.

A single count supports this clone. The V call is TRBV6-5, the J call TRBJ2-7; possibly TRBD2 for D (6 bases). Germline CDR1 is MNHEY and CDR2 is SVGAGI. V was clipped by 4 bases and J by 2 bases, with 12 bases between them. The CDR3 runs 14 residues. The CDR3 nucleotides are TGTGCCAGCAGTTTAGCTAGCGCTACCTACGAGCAGTACTTC. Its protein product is CASSLASATYEQYF.

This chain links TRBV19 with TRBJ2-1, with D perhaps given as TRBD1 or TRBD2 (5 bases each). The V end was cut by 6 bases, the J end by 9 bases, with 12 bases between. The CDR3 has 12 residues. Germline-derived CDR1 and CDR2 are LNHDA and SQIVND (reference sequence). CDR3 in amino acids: CASSRGAIEQFF. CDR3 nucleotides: TGTGCCAGTAGCCGAGGGGCCATTGAGCAGTTCTTC.

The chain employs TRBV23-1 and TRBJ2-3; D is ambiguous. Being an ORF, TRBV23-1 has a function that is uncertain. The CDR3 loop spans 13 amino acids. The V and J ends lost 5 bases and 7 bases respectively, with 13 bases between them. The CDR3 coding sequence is TGCGCCAGCAGTGTTTTACTCTTTTATACGCAGTATTTT. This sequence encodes CASSVLLFYTQYF.

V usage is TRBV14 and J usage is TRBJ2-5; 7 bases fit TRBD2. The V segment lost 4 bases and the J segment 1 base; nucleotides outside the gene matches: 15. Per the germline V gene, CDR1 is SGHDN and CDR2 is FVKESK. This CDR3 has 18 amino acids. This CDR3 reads CASSLISFGDYTQETQYF. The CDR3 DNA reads TGTGCCAGCAGCCTTATCAGCTTTGGGGACTACACCCAAGAGACCCAGTACTTC.

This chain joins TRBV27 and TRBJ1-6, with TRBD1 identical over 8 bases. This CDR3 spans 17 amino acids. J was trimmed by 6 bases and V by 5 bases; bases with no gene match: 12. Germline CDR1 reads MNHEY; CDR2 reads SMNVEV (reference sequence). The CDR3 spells CASSTTNQGALNSPLHF. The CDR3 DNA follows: TGTGCCAGCAGTACGACGAATCAGGGGGCACTTAATTCACCCCTCCACTTT.

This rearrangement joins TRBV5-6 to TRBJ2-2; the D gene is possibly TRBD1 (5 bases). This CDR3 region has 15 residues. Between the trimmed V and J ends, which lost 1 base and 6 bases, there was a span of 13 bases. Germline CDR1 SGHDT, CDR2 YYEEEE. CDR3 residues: CASSLPQGRAGELFF. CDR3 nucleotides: TGTGCCAGCAGCTTGCCGCAGGGCCGCGCCGGGGAGCTGTTTTTT.

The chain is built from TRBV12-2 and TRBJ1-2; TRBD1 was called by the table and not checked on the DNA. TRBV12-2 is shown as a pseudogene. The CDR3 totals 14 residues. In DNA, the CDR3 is TGTGCAAGTCGCTCCCCAGGGGTGAAGAATGGCTACACCTTC. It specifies CASRSPGVKNGYTF.

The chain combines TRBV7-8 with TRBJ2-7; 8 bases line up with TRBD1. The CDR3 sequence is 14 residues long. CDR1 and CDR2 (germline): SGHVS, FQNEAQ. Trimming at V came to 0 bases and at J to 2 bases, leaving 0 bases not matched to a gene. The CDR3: CASSLARGPYEQYF. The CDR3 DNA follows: TGTGCCAGCAGCTTAGCCAGGGGGCCCTACGAGCAGTACTTC.

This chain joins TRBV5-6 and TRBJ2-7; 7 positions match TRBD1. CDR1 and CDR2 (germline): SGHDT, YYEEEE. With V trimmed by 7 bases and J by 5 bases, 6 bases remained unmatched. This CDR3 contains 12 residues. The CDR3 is CASSRGYHEQYF. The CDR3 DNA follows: TGTGCCAGCTCCAGGGGGTACCACGAGCAGTACTTC.

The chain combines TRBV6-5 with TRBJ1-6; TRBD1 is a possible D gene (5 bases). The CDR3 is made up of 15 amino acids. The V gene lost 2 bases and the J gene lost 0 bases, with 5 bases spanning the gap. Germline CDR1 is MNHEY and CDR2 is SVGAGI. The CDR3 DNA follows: TGTGCCAGCAGTTACGACAGCTCCTATAATTCACCCCTCCACTTT. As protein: CASSYDSSYNSPLHF.

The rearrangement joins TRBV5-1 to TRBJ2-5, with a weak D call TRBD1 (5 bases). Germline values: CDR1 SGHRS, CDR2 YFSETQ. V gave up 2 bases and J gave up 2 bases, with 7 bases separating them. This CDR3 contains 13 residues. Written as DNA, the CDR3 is TGCGCCAGCAGCTTCGGACAACAAGAGACCCAGTACTTC. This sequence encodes CASSFGQQETQYF. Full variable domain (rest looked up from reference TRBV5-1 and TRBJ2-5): KAGVTQTPRYLIKTRGQQVTLSCSPISGHRSVSWYQQTPGQGLQFLFEYFSETQRNKGNFPGRFSGRQFSNSRSEMNVSTLELGDSALYLCASSFGQQETQYFGPGTRLLVL.

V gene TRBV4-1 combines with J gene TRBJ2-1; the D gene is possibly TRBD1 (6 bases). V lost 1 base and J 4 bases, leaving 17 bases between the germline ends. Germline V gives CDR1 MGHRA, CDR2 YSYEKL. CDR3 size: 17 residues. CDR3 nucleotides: TGCGCCAGCAGCCAAGTCGATTTAGGGACATCGTACAATGAGCAGTTCTTC. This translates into CASSQVDLGTSYNEQFF.

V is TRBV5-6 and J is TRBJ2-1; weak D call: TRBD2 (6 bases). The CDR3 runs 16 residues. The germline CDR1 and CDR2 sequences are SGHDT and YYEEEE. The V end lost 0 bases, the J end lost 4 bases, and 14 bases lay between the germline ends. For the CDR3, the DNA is TGTGCCAGCAGCTTGGTCCGTAGCGGCTATTACAATGAGCAGTTCTTC. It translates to CASSLVRSGYYNEQFF.

The CDR3: CASSGEISNQPQHF. The CDR3 nucleotides are TGTGCCAGCTCCGGGGAGATCAGCAATCAGCCCCAGCATTTT. This chain joins TRBV18 and TRBJ1-5; the D is unclear. The CDR3 is 14 amino acids. V lost 6 bases, J lost 1 base, and 10 bases lay in between. In germline, CDR1 is KGHSH, CDR2 LQKENI.

CDR3 in amino acids: CASRIVGGLYGYTF. For the CDR3, the DNA is TGTGCCAGCAGAATTGTTGGGGGCCTCTATGGCTACACCTTC. The genes are TRBV5-6 and TRBJ1-2; a weak D match, TRBD1 (6 bases). CDR1 and CDR2 from the germline V gene are SGHDT and YYEEEE. The CDR3 runs to 14 residues. V shed 5 bases and J shed 4 bases, with 15 bases lying between them.

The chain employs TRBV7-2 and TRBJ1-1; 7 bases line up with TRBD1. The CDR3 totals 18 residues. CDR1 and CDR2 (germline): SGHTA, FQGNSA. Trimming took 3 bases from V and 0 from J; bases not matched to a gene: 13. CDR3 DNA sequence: TGTGCCAGCAGCTTCCAGGCGGCAGGGGGTCTCGTGAACACTGAAGCTTTCTTT. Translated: CASSFQAAGGLVNTEAFF.

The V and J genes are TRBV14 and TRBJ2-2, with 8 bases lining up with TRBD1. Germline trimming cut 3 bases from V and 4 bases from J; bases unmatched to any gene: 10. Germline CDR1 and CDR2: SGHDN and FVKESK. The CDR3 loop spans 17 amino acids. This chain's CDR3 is CASSHPGRGRGTGELFF. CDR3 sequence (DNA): TGTGCCAGCAGCCACCCAGGCAGGGGGCGGGGCACCGGGGAGCTGTTTTTT. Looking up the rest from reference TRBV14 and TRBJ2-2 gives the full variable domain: EAGVTQFPSHSVIEKGQTVTLRCDPISGHDNLYWYRRVMGKEIKFLLHFVKESKQDESGMPNNRFLAERTGGTYSTLKVQPAELEDSGVYFCASSHPGRGRGTGELFFGEGSRLTVL.

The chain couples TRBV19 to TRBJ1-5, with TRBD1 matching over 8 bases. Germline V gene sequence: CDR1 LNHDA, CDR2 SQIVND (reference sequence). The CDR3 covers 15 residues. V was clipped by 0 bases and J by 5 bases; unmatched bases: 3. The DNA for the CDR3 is TGTGCCAGTAGTATAGAAGGGACAGGTGATCAGCCCCAGCATTTT. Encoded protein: CASSIEGTGDQPQHF.

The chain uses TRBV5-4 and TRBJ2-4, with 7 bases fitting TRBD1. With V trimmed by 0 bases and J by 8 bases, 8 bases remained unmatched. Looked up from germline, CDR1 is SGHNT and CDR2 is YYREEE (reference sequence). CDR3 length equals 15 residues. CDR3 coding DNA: TGTGCCAGCAGCTTGGAGGGACAGAGGGTCGACATTCAGTACTTC. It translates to CASSLEGQRVDIQYF.

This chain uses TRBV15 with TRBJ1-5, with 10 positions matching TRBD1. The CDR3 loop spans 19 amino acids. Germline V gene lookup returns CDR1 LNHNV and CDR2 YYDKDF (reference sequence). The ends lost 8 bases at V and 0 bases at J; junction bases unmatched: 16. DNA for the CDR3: TGTGCCACCCGTCTTGATGTGACAGGGGGCCCGTATAGCAATCAGCCCCAGCATTTT. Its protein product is CATRLDVTGGPYSNQPQHF.

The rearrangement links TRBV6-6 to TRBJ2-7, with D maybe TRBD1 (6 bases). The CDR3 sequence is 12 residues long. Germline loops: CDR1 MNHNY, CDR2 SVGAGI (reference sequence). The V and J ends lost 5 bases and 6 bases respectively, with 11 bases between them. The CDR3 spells CASSTPGVEQYF. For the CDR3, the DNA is TGTGCCAGCAGTACTCCAGGGGTCGAGCAGTACTTC.